The 2 T cell receptor beta chains listed next were all sequenced from one sample in a study of cytomegalovirus exposure and HLA in healthy donors. Vbeta (60) and Jbeta (13) primers were used in the PCR. TCRdb's copy holds only in-frame clones and misses some; the assay was immunoSEQ multiplex PCR. The sample holds 150,000 to 200,000 clones, approximately 73% seen once. The sample was PBMCs. All receptors come from a young man in good health and CMV-seropositive.

The CDR3: CASSDLRQGSSGELFF. CDR3 coding DNA: TGTGCCAGCAGCGACCTCCGGCAGGGGAGCAGCGGGGAGCTGTTTTTT. J is TRBJ2-2 and V is TRBV9, with D possibly TRBD1 on 6 matching bases. Per germline, CDR1 SGDLS and CDR2 YYNGEE. The length of the CDR3 is 16 residues. The V end was cut by 3 bases, the J end by 7 bases, with 19 bases between.

This clone showed up just a few times. This rearrangement joins TRBV7-3 to TRBJ1-1, with a tentative D call TRBD1 (6 bases). Trimming shortened V by 1 base and J by 5 bases, and 14 bases separated the two germline ends. This CDR3 has 15 amino acids. Germline V lookup: CDR1 SGHTA, CDR2 FQGTGA. The chain's CDR3 is CASSLSAGAPTEAFF. Here the CDR3 DNA reads TGTGCCAGCAGCTTAAGTGCAGGGGCACCAACTGAAGCTTTCTTT.